This T cell receptor beta chain comes out of a study of Graves' ophthalmopathy and Graves' hyperthyroidism. As the template, RNA transcripts were used to amplify TCR beta CDR3 regions. An opening RT-PCR round employed HTBI primers and preceded a second-round multiplex PCR. One entry per CDR3 protein, called by TCRdb with MiXCR from the multiplex PCR reads. Here the sample spans 740,000 or so distinct CDR3 sequences, 40% being singletons. This clonotype was recorded a few times. The length of the CDR3 is 14 residues. The germline V gene encodes CDR1 LGHNA and CDR2 YNFKEQ. The V and J ends lost 1 base and 10 bases respectively, with 16 bases between them.

The chain links TRBV4-2 to TRBJ1-2; D unresolved. The TCR sequence derives from an adult man with Graves' ophthalmopathy. The sample comprised peripheral blood. CDR3: CASSQGREFGAYTF. As DNA, the CDR3 is TGTGCCAGCAGCCAAGGGAGGGAATTTGGCGCCTACACCTTC.